These 28 T cell receptor beta chains were sequenced from one sample in a study of T cells in Graves' hyperthyroidism and ophthalmopathy (dated by TCRdb to the late 2010s). Libraries were prepared through multiplex PCR. Sequencing was performed on an Illumina HiSeq 2000. TCR beta CDR3 regions were amplified from RNA transcripts. A first-round RT-PCR of the TCR CDR3 used the HTBI primer set with the Qiagen OneStep RT-PCR kit. TCRdb reanalyzed the raw reads on its own, using fastp at Q25 for trimming and MiXCR for clone calling, and kept in-frame beta chains. Every CDR3 protein is listed once, alongside the most common genes and DNA of its rows. The sample yields under 700,000 distinct CDR3 sequences; 46% were counted once. The ten biggest clones cover 8.2% of the sample. Input material: peripheral blood or thyroid tissue (not recorded which). These receptors came from a woman aged 18-29 years with Graves' hyperthyroidism. Donor details come from another sample of the same person, matched by shared clones.

This chain joins TRBV15 and TRBJ2-7; no reliable D call. Germline CDR1 is LNHNV and CDR2 is YYDKDF (reference sequence). The CDR3 covers 12 residues. V lost 3 bases to trimming and J lost 3 bases, with 6 bases between them. Here the CDR3 reads CATSSDNYEQYF. CDR3 DNA: TGTGCCACCAGCAGCGACAACTACGAGCAGTACTTC.

V gene TRBV2 combines with J gene TRBJ1-5; unclear D gene. This CDR3 has 14 amino acids. The germline gives CDR1 SNHLY, CDR2 FYNNEI. The V end was cut by 7 bases, the J end by 6 bases, with 16 bases between. The CDR3 is CASTIAPVVQPQHF. Written as DNA, the CDR3 is TGTGCCAGCACGATCGCCCCGGTGGTTCAGCCCCAGCATTTT.

The gene calls are TRBV12-3 or TRBV12-4 and TRBJ1-1, with no clear D. V lost 4 bases, J lost 0 bases, and 9 bases lay in between. The CDR3 extends over 14 amino acids. The CDR3 DNA reads TGTGCCAGCAGTTCCCCTTCTCTGAACACTGAAGCTTTCTTT. Its translation is CASSSPSLNTEAFF.

This clonotype was counted between two and nine times. The genes are TRBV5-5 and TRBJ1-1; 8 nucleotides agree with TRBD1. CDR3 length equals 14 residues. The germline V gene has CDR1 SGHKS and CDR2 YYEKEE (reference sequence). V shed 4 bases and J 5 bases; nucleotides not matched to a gene: 7. The DNA of the CDR3 is TGTGCCAGCAGCGGAGCAGGGGGCAGGACTGAAGCTTTCTTT. As protein: CASSGAGGRTEAFF. Drawing the rest from reference TRBV5-5 and TRBJ1-1, the complete variable domain is DAGVTQSPTHLIKTRGQQVTLRCSPISGHKSVSWYQQVLGQGPQFIFQYYEKEERGRGNFPDRFSARQFPNYSSELNVNALLLGDSALYLCASSGAGGRTEAFFGQGTRLTVV.

The chain employs TRBV7-9 and TRBJ1-2; 7 positions agree with TRBD1. This CDR3 is built from 14 residues. Germline CDR1 reads SEHNR; CDR2 reads FQNEAQ (reference sequence). The junction had 9 bases not matched to a gene; V was cut back by 5 bases and J by 6 bases. The CDR3 reads CASSQAQGEHGYTF. The CDR3 DNA follows: TGTGCCAGCAGCCAAGCCCAGGGGGAGCATGGCTACACCTTC.

This chain connects TRBV25-1 to TRBJ1-4, with TRBD1 as a possible D gene (5 bases). Germline V CDR1 and CDR2: MGHDK, SYGVNS. The V gene lost 5 bases and the J gene lost 8 bases, with 21 bases spanning the gap. The CDR3 has 16 residues. CDR3 coding DNA: TGTGCCAGCAGTACAGGTAGTCGTACCAAAGGAGAAAAACTGTTTTTT. It encodes CASSTGSRTKGEKLFF.

This clonotype was detected only a few times. The rearrangement joins TRBV7-9 to TRBJ1-1, with D possibly being TRBD1 (5 bases). V was clipped by 4 bases and J by 1 base, with 16 bases between them. Germline V gene sequence: CDR1 SEHNR, CDR2 FQNEAQ (reference sequence). The CDR3 contains 16 residues. The CDR3 sequence: CASSSGTLVRNTEAFF. In DNA form, the CDR3 reads TGTGCCAGCAGCTCCGGGACGTTAGTTCGGAACACTGAAGCTTTCTTT. The full variable domain, rest sourced from reference TRBV7-9 and TRBJ1-1, is DTGVSQNPRHKITKRGQNVTFRCDPISEHNRLYWYRQTLGQGPEFLTYFQNEAQLEKSRLLSDRFSAERPKGSFSTLEIQRTEQGDSAMYLCASSSGTLVRNTEAFFGQGTRLTVV.

The chain combines TRBV29-1 with TRBJ2-2; D assignment may be TRBD1 or TRBD2 (6 bases each). The germline gives CDR1 SQVTM, CDR2 ANQGSEA. With 7 bases removed from V and 6 bases from J, the gap between germline ends came to 12 bases. The CDR3 runs 12 residues. The CDR3, as DNA: TGCAGCGCTTTAGGGGGGTCCGGGGAGCTGTTTTTT. Translating gives CSALGGSGELFF.

The chain recombines TRBV7-9 with TRBJ1-4; 7 bases agree with TRBD1. Germline assignment: CDR1 SEHNR and CDR2 FQNEAQ (reference sequence). This CDR3 region has 16 residues. With V trimmed by 5 bases and J by 3 bases, 9 bases remained unmatched. CDR3 loop: CASSLYSTGSNEKLFF. CDR3 in DNA: TGTGCCAGCAGCCTCTATTCGACAGGGTCTAATGAAAAACTGTTTTTT.

The table lists this clonotype with many counts. The chain is built from TRBV20-1 and TRBJ1-4, with no clear D. CDR1 and CDR2 (germline): DFQATT, SNEGSKA (reference sequence). CDR3 length: 12 amino acids. V lost 4 bases and J lost 8, with 11 bases in between. CDR3 loop: CSATPLGEKLFF. The CDR3, as DNA: TGCAGTGCTACCCCCCTAGGCGAAAAACTGTTTTTT.

CDR3 nucleotide sequence: TGTGCCAGCAGCGGGTCGGTCAACACTGAAGCTTTCTTT. Amino acid sequence: CASSGSVNTEAFF. This chain uses TRBV25-1 with TRBJ1-1; D uncertain. Germline V gene sequence: CDR1 MGHDK, CDR2 SYGVNS. The CDR3 is 13 amino acids. V lost 6 bases to trimming and J lost 2 bases, with 10 bases between them.

The chain combines TRBV19 with TRBJ1-2; the D gene is possibly TRBD1 (6 bases). With 5 bases removed from V and 9 bases from J, the gap between germline ends came to 19 bases. The CDR3 loop spans 14 amino acids. The germline gives CDR1 LNHDA, CDR2 SQIVND (reference sequence). The CDR3 here is CASSRTAAISRYTF. The CDR3 bases are TGTGCCAGTAGTCGGACAGCCGCGATATCTCGCTACACCTTC.

The table lists this clonotype with many counts. Here the CDR3 reads CASMVGPSYGYTF. As DNA, the CDR3 is TGTGCCAGCATGGTCGGTCCAAGCTATGGCTACACCTTC. The V and J genes are TRBV2 and TRBJ1-2; D is undetermined. This CDR3 is built from 13 residues. The V and J ends lost 7 bases and 4 bases respectively, with 13 bases between them. The germline CDR1 and CDR2 sequences are SNHLY and FYNNEI.

V usage is TRBV7-2 and J usage is TRBJ1-1; a weak D match, TRBD1 (5 bases). V lost 6 bases and J 3 bases, leaving 23 bases between the germline ends. Looked up from germline, CDR1 is SGHTA and CDR2 is FQGNSA. CDR3 length: 17 residues. CDR3 nucleotide sequence: TGTGCCAGCAGTTTATGGAAAGGGACTTTGAGGGACACTGAAGCTTTCTTT. Its protein product is CASSLWKGTLRDTEAFF. The full variable domain, its missing parts supplied by reference TRBV7-2 and TRBJ1-1, is GAGVSQSPSNKVTEKGKDVELRCDPISGHTALYWYRQSLGQGLEFLIYFQGNSAPDKSGLPSDRFSAERTGGSVSTLTIQRTQQEDSAVYLCASSLWKGTLRDTEAFFGQGTRLTVV.

This clonotype was seen at least ten times. The chain employs TRBV25-1 and TRBJ1-2; 7 bases map to TRBD1. CDR3 size: 12 residues. V shed 3 bases and J 8 bases; nucleotides not matched to a gene: 3. CDR1 and CDR2 (germline): MGHDK, SYGVNS. The CDR3 reads CASSDEGAGYTF. CDR3 coding DNA: TGTGCCAGCAGTGATGAGGGGGCAGGCTACACCTTC.

This clonotype was recorded only once. V is TRBV7-8 and J is TRBJ1-5; the D gene is possibly TRBD1 (5 bases). Trimming shortened V by 0 bases and J by 6 bases, and 24 bases separated the two germline ends. CDR3 length equals 19 residues. Germline CDR1 and CDR2: SGHVS and FQNEAQ. The DNA for the CDR3 is TGTGCCAGCAGCTTAGCCCCTACGTTTGGGGCGGCCGGTTTTCAGCCCCAGCATTTT. Translated: CASSLAPTFGAAGFQPQHF.

J is TRBJ2-7 and V is TRBV9; 8 bases line up with TRBD2. The length of the CDR3 is 13 residues. Trimming at V came to 4 bases and at J to 11 bases, leaving 11 bases not matched to a gene. Germline values: CDR1 SGDLS, CDR2 YYNGEE. CDR3 sequence (DNA): TGTGCCAGCAGCCAAGGGCGGGAGGAAAGGAAGTACTTC. It codes for CASSQGREERKYF. The full variable domain, rest sourced from reference TRBV9 and TRBJ2-7, is DSGVTQTPKHLITATGQRVTLRCSPRSGDLSVYWYQQSLDQGLQFLIQYYNGEERAKGNILERFSAQQFPDLHSELNLSSLELGDSALYFCASSQGREERKYFGPGTRLTVT.

In the case of this clonotype: Likely a read error: the CDR3 ends without its conserved phenylalanine or tryptophan. The chain carries TRBV6-1 and TRBJ1-1; D might be TRBD1 (6 bases). Trimming left V 5 bases short and J 1 base short, with 20 bases between. The CDR3 length is 17 residues. Germline V lookup: CDR1 MNHNS, CDR2 SASEGT. The CDR3 DNA reads as TGTGCCAGCAGTCCGGGGGCTGGAAAGGCGGAGAACACTGAAGCTTTCCTT. Amino acid sequence: CASSPGAGKAENTEAFL.

This clonotype was detected only a few times. The chain has TRBV7-9 and TRBJ1-1, with D perhaps matching TRBD1 (6 bases). The CDR3 is 14 amino acids. CDR1 and CDR2 (germline): SEHNR, FQNEAQ (reference sequence). V gave up 8 bases and J gave up 0 bases, with 13 bases separating them. The CDR3 reads CASGGGGMNTEAFF. The CDR3 nucleotides are TGTGCCAGCGGGGGGGGCGGAATGAACACTGAAGCTTTCTTT.

This chain uses TRBV5-1 with TRBJ2-7, with 7 bases identical to TRBD1. CDR1 is SGHRS and CDR2 is YFSETQ in the germline V gene. The V gene end was trimmed by 3 bases and the J gene end by 2 bases; junction bases not matched to a gene: 5. The CDR3 runs to 14 residues. As DNA, the CDR3 is TGCGCCAGCAGCTCACGGACAGGTCCCTACGAGCAGTACTTC. Its translation is CASSSRTGPYEQYF.

The gene calls are TRBV2 and TRBJ1-2, with 8 bases that match TRBD1. The V gene end was trimmed by 6 bases and the J gene end by 1 base; junction bases not matched to a gene: 7. The CDR3 contains 15 residues. Germline V gene lookup returns CDR1 SNHLY and CDR2 FYNNEI. The CDR3 coding sequence is TGTGCCAGCAGCGGAGACAGGGGACTTAACTATGGCTACACCTTC. Encoded protein: CASSGDRGLNYGYTF.

V usage is TRBV25-1 and J usage is TRBJ1-2; no firm D call. CDR1 is MGHDK, CDR2 SYGVNS, per germline. Between the trimmed V and J ends, which lost 8 bases and 2 bases, there was a span of 9 bases. The CDR3 contains 12 residues. CDR3 residues: CASLTENYGYTF. CDR3 nucleotides: TGTGCCAGCTTGACGGAGAACTATGGCTACACCTTC.

The rearrangement uses TRBV29-1 and TRBJ2-6; D gene ambiguous. The CDR3 contains 10 residues. Germline V gene data show CDR1 as SQVTM and CDR2 as ANQGSEA. V lost 5 bases, J lost 5 bases, and 1 base lay in between. This CDR3 is CSVRANVLTF. The CDR3 nucleotides are TGCAGCGTTAGGGCCAACGTCCTGACTTTC.

The V gene is TRBV2, the J gene TRBJ1-5; D uncertain. This CDR3 region has 14 residues. The V gene's germline CDR1 is SNHLY and CDR2 FYNNEI. V shed 2 bases and J shed 7 bases, with 12 bases lying between them. The CDR3 coding sequence is TGTGCCAGCAGTGAACTTAGGGCACGACAGCCCCAGCATTTT. Translated, it gives CASSELRARQPQHF.

This clonotype appeared a few times. This sequence joins TRBV20-1 and TRBJ1-2, with TRBD1 matching 11 bases. The CDR3 sequence is 13 residues long. After removal of 6 bases from V and 4 bases from J, the junction contained 4 bases not matched to a gene. Germline lookup yields CDR1 DFQATT and CDR2 SNEGSKA (reference sequence). The CDR3: CSAPGTGGYGYTF. CDR3 nucleotides: TGCAGTGCGCCCGGGACAGGGGGCTATGGCTACACCTTC.

This clonotype was detected only a few times. The rearrangement links TRBV29-1 to TRBJ1-2, with 9 bases that match TRBD1. The V segment lost 4 bases and the J segment 7 bases; nucleotides outside the gene matches: 7. CDR1 and CDR2 from the germline V gene are SQVTM and ANQGSEA. The CDR3 runs to 13 residues. The CDR3 DNA reads TGCAGCGTTGGACGACAGGGGGACGGTGGCTACACCTTC. This encodes CSVGRQGDGGYTF.

This chain joins TRBV6-1 and TRBJ1-1; 7 bases map to TRBD1. Germline V CDR1 and CDR2: MNHNS, SASEGT. V lost 8 bases to trimming and J lost 4 bases; unmatched junction nucleotides: 13. The CDR3 covers 15 residues. CDR3 residues: CASDVHRGWGTEAFF. The CDR3 DNA follows: TGTGCCAGCGACGTACACAGGGGATGGGGCACTGAAGCTTTCTTT.

This chain uses TRBV24-1 with TRBJ1-2; D is uncertain. Germline values: CDR1 KGHDR, CDR2 SFDVKD. V gave up 4 bases and J gave up 4 bases, with 6 bases separating them. The CDR3 sequence is 12 residues long. The chain's CDR3 is CATSDRSYGYTF. In DNA, the CDR3 is TGTGCCACCAGTGACAGGTCCTATGGCTACACCTTC.